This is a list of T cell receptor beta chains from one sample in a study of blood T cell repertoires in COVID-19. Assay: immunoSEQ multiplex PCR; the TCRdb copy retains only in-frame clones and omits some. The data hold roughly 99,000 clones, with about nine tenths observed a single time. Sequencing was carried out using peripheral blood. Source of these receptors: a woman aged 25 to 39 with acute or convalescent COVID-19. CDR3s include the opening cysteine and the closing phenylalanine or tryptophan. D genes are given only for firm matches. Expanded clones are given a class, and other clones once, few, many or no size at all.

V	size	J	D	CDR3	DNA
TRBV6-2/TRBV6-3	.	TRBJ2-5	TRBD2	CASSYGGGYETQYF	TGTGCCAGCAGTTACGGGGGGGGTTACGAGACCCAGTACTTC
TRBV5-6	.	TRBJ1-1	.	CASSLVEGWDTEAFF	TGTGCCAGCAGCTTGGTAGAGGGTTGGGACACTGAAGCTTTCTTT
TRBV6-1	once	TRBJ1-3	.	CASSEQARNTIYF	TGTGCCAGCAGTGAACAGGCCAGAAACACCATATATTTT
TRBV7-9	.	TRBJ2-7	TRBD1	CASSRFPPGTVSYEQYF	TGTGCCAGCAGCCGCTTCCCTCCCGGGACAGTATCCTACGAGCAGTACTTC
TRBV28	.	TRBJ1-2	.	CASTIDRGYGYTF	TGTGCCAGTACCATCGACCGGGGATATGGCTACACCTTC
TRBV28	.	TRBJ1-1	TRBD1	CASSVPGQALNTEAFF	TGTGCCAGCAGTGTACCGGGACAGGCTTTGAACACTGAAGCTTTCTTT
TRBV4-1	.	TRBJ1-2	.	CASSQDIWGGTGYTF	TGCGCCAGCAGCCAAGATATTTGGGGGGGCACTGGCTACACCTTC
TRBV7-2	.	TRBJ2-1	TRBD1	CASSLGTGRDEQFF	TGTGCCAGCAGCCTCGGGACAGGGAGAGATGAGCAGTTCTTC
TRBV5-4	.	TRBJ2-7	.	CASSSGQATYEQYF	TGTGCCAGCAGCTCTGGACAAGCAACCTACGAGCAGTACTTC
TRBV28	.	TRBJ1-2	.	CASRPTPGSSHYGYTF	TGTGCCAGCAGACCTACCCCAGGGTCCTCTCATTATGGCTACACCTTC
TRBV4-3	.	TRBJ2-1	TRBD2	CASSQAEREGNEQFF	TGCGCCAGCAGCCAAGCGGAGCGGGAAGGCAATGAGCAGTTCTTC
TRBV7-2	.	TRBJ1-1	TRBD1	CASSLEGASEAFF	TGTGCCAGCAGCTTAGAGGGGGCCTCGGAAGCTTTCTTT
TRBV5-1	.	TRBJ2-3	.	CASSLSGVSTDTQYF	TGCGCCAGCAGCTTGAGCGGAGTTAGCACAGATACGCAGTATTTT
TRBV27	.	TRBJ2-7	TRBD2	CASSLWGGSSYEQYF	TGTGCCAGCAGTTTATGGGGGGGAAGCTCCTACGAGCAGTACTTC
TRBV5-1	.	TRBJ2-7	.	CASSLAQGLTYEQYF	TGCGCCAGCAGCTTGGCTCAGGGTCTGACCTACGAGCAGTACTTC
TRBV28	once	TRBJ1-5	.	CASSPGGVGGNQPQHF	TGTGCCAGCAGTCCCGGGGGGGTAGGAGGCAATCAGCCCCAGCATTTT
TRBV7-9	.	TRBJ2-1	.	CASTLEGVGQFF	TGTGCCAGCACCCTCGAGGGCGTAGGGCAGTTCTTC
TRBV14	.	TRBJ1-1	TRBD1	CASSRLDRVNTEAFF	TGTGCCAGCAGCCGGTTGGACAGGGTGAACACTGAAGCTTTCTTT
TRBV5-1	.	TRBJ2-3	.	CASSLVSAGGTDTQYF	TGCGCCAGCAGCTTGGTTTCAGCGGGTGGCACAGATACGCAGTATTTT
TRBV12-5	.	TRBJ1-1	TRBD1	CASGSSPRTGNTEAFF	TGTGCTAGTGGTTCCTCCCCTCGGACAGGGAACACTGAAGCTTTCTTT